The 18 T cell receptor beta chains given below trace back to one sample, sequenced in a study of CD8 T cells in ankylosing spondylitis. TCRdb itself ran the 5' RACE reads through MiXCR, one entry per CDR3 protein. The sample holds 200,000 to 300,000 distinct CDR3 sequences, over 9.5% seen once. The sequencing sample was made of blood, either unsorted or a sorted T cell fraction (not recorded which). The receptors stem from a male donor with ankylosing spondylitis or in good health (not recorded which).

The table lists this clonotype with many counts. The chain joins TRBV20-1 to TRBJ2-5; 11 nucleotides align to TRBD2. With V trimmed by 0 bases and J by 4 bases, 10 bases remained unmatched. CDR3 length: 17 amino acids. The germline V gene encodes CDR1 DFQATT and CDR2 SNEGSKA (reference sequence). CDR3 DNA sequence: TGCAGTGCTAGAGATAGGGCAGGGCTAGCGGGAGGAGAGACCCAGTACTTC. Protein: CSARDRAGLAGGETQYF.

This clonotype was seen repeatedly, ten times or more. V is TRBV15 and J is TRBJ2-7; D remains ambiguous. V was pared by 2 bases and J by 1 base, with 12 bases between. This CDR3 has 15 amino acids. Germline lookup yields CDR1 LNHNV and CDR2 YYDKDF (reference sequence). The CDR3 reads CATSRTRTDSYEQYF. The CDR3 DNA is TGTGCCACCAGCAGAACCAGGACGGATTCCTACGAGCAGTACTTC.

This clonotype was seen many times. The V call is TRBV20-1, the J call TRBJ2-1; 7 nucleotides agree with TRBD2. The CDR3 spans 17 residues. Germline CDR1 and CDR2: DFQATT and SNEGSKA (reference sequence). The trim removed 0 bases at V and 0 bases at J, leaving 8 bases unmatched. Here the CDR3 reads CSARDVGGPNSYNEQFF. The CDR3, as DNA: TGCAGTGCTAGAGATGTGGGAGGGCCTAACTCCTACAATGAGCAGTTCTTC.

This clonotype was detected a few times. The chain carries TRBV12-3 or TRBV12-4 and TRBJ2-2; D may match TRBD1 or TRBD2 (5 bases each). V dropped 6 bases and J dropped 5 bases, with 16 bases sitting between them. CDR3 length: 15 residues. The CDR3 sequence is CASRKHGTGTGELFF. In nucleotides, the CDR3 is TGTGCCAGCAGGAAACACGGGACGGGAACCGGGGAGCTGTTTTTT.

This clonotype was seen at least ten times. V is TRBV7-7 and J is TRBJ2-2; a possible D gene is TRBD2 (6 bases). CDR1 is SSHAT and CDR2 is FNYEAQ in the germline V gene (reference sequence). The V gene lost 5 bases and the J gene lost 5 bases, with 9 bases spanning the gap. The CDR3 runs 13 residues. The CDR3: CASSTGDTGELFF. Written as DNA, the CDR3 is TGTGCCAGCAGCACGGGAGATACCGGGGAGCTGTTTTTT.

This clonotype was detected a few times. The CDR3 coding sequence is TGTGCCAGCAGCGTCCTACAGGGGGCCCTCTCCTACGAGCAGTACTTC. Translation gives CASSVLQGALSYEQYF. The chain employs TRBV7-9 and TRBJ2-7, with TRBD1 matching over 9 bases. Germline CDR1 reads SEHNR; CDR2 reads FQNEAQ (reference sequence). The CDR3 sequence is 16 residues long. The V segment lost 5 bases and the J segment 0 bases; nucleotides outside the gene matches: 8.

This clonotype showed up many times. CDR3 nucleotides: TGTGCTAAGGCCGGGGGACCCACAGATACGCAGTATTTT. It encodes CAKAGGPTDTQYF. This chain connects TRBV12-5 to TRBJ2-3; D is possibly TRBD2 (6 bases). The CDR3 sequence is 13 residues long. V lost 10 bases and J lost 2, with 13 bases in between. CDR1 is LGHNT, CDR2 FRNRAP, per germline.

This clonotype came up once. This may stem from a read error, because a much larger clone lies one nucleotide away. The V call is TRBV2, the J call TRBJ1-1; D is unresolved. The V gene lost 3 bases and the J gene lost 10 bases, with 12 bases spanning the gap. The CDR3 covers 12 residues. CDR1 SNHLY and CDR2 FYNNEI come from the germline V gene. CDR3 sequence (DNA): TGTGCCAGCAGTGATCTAAGAAATGCAGCTTTCTTT. It specifies CASSDLRNAAFF.

This clonotype was observed at least ten times. The CDR3 is CSARVEGAGTEAFF. In DNA form, the CDR3 reads TGCAGTGCTAGAGTAGAGGGGGCCGGCACTGAAGCTTTCTTT. The chain employs TRBV20-1 and TRBJ1-1; 7 bases match TRBD1. The CDR3 loop spans 14 amino acids. Trimming removed 1 base from V and 4 bases from J; junction bases left unmatched: 6. Germline CDR1 DFQATT, CDR2 SNEGSKA (reference sequence).

In its sample, this clonotype was seen many times. V gene TRBV3-1 combines with J gene TRBJ1-6, with D possibly TRBD1 on 6 matching bases. Between the trimmed V and J ends, which lost 3 bases and 9 bases, there was a span of 9 bases. Germline V gene data show CDR1 as LGHDT and CDR2 as YNNKEL (reference sequence). CDR3 length: 13 residues. The CDR3 protein is CASSHATGSPLHF. The CDR3 nucleotides are TGTGCCAGCAGCCATGCGACAGGTTCACCCCTCCACTTT.

The rearrangement links TRBV28 to TRBJ2-7; D remains unclear. This CDR3 is built from 14 residues. V shed 9 bases and J shed 0 bases, with 15 bases lying between them. Germline-derived CDR1 and CDR2 are MDHEN and SYDVKM. The DNA for the CDR3 is TGTGCCAGGGGCTTTGGGCCCAGCTCCTACGAGCAGTACTTC. Translated, it gives CARGFGPSSYEQYF.

The V and J genes are TRBV20-1 and TRBJ2-7; TRBD2 matches 9 bases. CDR3 length: 18 residues. CDR1 and CDR2 from the germline V gene are DFQATT and SNEGSKA (reference sequence). The trim removed 1 base at V and 8 bases at J, leaving 21 bases unmatched. CDR3 sequence reads: CSARGSPPAVVAGVQQYF. CDR3 bases: TGCAGTGCTAGAGGAAGCCCCCCCGCGGTGGTAGCGGGAGTTCAGCAGTACTTC.

In its sample, this clonotype was seen a few times. The genes are TRBV18 and TRBJ2-7, with D perhaps TRBD1 (8 bases). The CDR3 covers 16 residues. V dropped 0 bases and J dropped 5 bases, with 17 bases sitting between them. Germline V gives CDR1 KGHSH, CDR2 LQKENI. CDR3 region: CASSPPAGQGGDEQYF. The CDR3 coding sequence is TGTGCCAGCTCACCACCGGCCGGACAGGGAGGGGACGAGCAGTACTTC.

This clonotype was seen many times. The chain uses TRBV20-1 and TRBJ2-1; 7 bases are a match to TRBD2. V lost 0 bases to trimming and J lost 8 bases; unmatched junction nucleotides: 13. Germline assignment: CDR1 DFQATT and CDR2 SNEGSKA (reference sequence). The length of the CDR3 is 16 residues. The CDR3 loop is CSARDQRLAADDEQFF. CDR3 in DNA: TGCAGTGCTAGAGATCAGAGGCTAGCGGCGGACGATGAGCAGTTCTTC.

The chain has TRBV19 and TRBJ1-5, with a tentative D call TRBD1 (5 bases). Germline-derived CDR1 and CDR2 are LNHDA and SQIVND (reference sequence). This CDR3 is 14 amino acids long. Trimming left V 5 bases short and J 2 bases short, with 10 bases between. The CDR3 sequence: CASSWTKGNQPQHF. The CDR3 nucleotides read TGTGCCAGTAGTTGGACAAAAGGCAATCAGCCCCAGCATTTT.

This clonotype has a count of ten or more. The gene calls are TRBV12-3 or TRBV12-4 and TRBJ1-5; possible D gene TRBD1, 6 bases. This CDR3 is 14 amino acids long. With 2 bases removed from V and 3 bases from J, the gap between germline ends came to 8 bases. CDR3 sequence (DNA): TGTGCCAGCAGTTTACAGGGGACCAATCAGCCCCAGCATTTT. Its translation is CASSLQGTNQPQHF.

The chain carries TRBV20-1 and TRBJ2-1, with 14 bases that match TRBD2. The CDR3 loop spans 14 amino acids. Germline CDR1 is DFQATT and CDR2 is SNEGSKA (reference sequence). The junction had 7 bases not matched to a gene; V was cut back by 8 bases and J by 7 bases. Here the CDR3 reads CSPGTSGSRNEQFF. The CDR3 region has the DNA TGCAGTCCCGGGACTAGCGGGAGTAGGAATGAGCAGTTCTTC.

This clonotype was found many times. The chain recombines TRBV5-1 with TRBJ2-7; either TRBD1 or TRBD2 may fit D (5 bases each). This CDR3 is built from 15 residues. The V end was cut by 4 bases, the J end by 1 base, with 15 bases between. Germline CDR1 reads SGHRS; CDR2 reads YFSETQ. As DNA, the CDR3 is TGCGCCAGCAGCATGGGACGCCCGCCTTCCTACGAGCAGTACTTC. Its translation: CASSMGRPPSYEQYF.